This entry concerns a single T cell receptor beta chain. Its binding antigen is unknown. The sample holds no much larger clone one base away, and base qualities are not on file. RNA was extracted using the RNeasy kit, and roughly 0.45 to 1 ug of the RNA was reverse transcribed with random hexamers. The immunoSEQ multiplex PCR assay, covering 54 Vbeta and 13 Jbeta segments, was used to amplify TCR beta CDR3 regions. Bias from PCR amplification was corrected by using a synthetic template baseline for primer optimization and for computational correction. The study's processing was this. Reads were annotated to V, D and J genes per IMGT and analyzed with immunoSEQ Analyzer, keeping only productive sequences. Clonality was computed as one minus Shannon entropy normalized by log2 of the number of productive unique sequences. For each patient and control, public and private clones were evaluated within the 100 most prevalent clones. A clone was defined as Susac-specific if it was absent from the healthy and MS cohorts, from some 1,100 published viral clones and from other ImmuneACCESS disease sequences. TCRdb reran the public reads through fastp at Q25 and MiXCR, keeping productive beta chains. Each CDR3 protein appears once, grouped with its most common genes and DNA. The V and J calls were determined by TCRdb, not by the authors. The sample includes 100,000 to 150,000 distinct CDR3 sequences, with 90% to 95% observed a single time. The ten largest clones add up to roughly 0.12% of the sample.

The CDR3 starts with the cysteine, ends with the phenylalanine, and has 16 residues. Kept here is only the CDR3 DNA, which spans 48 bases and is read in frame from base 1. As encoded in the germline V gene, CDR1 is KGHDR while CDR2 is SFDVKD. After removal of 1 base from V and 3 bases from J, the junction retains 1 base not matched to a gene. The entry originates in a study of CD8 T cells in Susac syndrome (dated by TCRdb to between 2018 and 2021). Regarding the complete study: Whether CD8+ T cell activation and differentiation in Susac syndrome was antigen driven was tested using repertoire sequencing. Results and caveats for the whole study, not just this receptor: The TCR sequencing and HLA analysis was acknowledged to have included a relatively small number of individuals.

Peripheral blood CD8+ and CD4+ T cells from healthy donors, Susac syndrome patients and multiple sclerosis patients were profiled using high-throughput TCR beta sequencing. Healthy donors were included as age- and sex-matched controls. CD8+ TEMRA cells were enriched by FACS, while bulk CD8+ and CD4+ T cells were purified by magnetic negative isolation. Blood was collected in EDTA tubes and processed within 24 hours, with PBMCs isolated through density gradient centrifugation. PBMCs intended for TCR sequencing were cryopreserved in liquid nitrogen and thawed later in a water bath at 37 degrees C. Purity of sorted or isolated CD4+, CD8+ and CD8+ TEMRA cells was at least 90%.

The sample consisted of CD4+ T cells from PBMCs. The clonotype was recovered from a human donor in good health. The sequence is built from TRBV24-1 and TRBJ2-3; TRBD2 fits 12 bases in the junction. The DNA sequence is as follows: TGTGCCACCAGTGATTTCGGGACTAGCGGGACAGATACGCAGTATTTT. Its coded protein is CATSDFGTSGTDTQYF.